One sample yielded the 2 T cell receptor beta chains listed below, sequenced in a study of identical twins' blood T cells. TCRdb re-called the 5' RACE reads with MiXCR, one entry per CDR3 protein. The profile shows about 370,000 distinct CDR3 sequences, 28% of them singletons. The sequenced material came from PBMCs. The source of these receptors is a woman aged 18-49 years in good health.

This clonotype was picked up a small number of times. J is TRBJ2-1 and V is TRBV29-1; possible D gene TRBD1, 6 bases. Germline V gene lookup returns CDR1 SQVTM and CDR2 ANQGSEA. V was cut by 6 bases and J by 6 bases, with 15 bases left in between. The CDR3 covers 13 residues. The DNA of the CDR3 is TGCAGCGTCCCGGACAGTTACTCCAATGAGCAGTTCTTC. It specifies CSVPDSYSNEQFF.

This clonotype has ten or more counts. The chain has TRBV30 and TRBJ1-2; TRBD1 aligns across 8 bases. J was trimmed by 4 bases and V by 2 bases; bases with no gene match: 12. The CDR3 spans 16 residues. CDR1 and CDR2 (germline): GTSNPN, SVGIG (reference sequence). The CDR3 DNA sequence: TGTGCCTGGAGTCTCGGTGGGACAGGAGATATCTATGGCTACACCTTC. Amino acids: CAWSLGGTGDIYGYTF.